The next 26 T cell receptor beta chains were all read from a single sample in a study of control samples from healthy donors and cancer patients. Sequencing was performed with immunoSEQ multiplex PCR; in TCRdb, only in-frame clones are kept and a portion is missing. The data hold 150,000 or so clones, with about 95% observed a single time. The sample consisted of PBMCs. These receptor sequences come from a man between 60 and 75 years old with colorectal cancer.

The genes are TRBV5-1 and TRBJ1-2; 10 nucleotides align to TRBD1. V shed 2 bases, J shed 4 bases, and the junction held 5 bases outside the gene matches. Germline V gene lookup returns CDR1 SGHRS and CDR2 YFSETQ. This CDR3 spans 15 amino acids. CDR3 nucleotide sequence: TGCGCCAGCAGCTTCGACGGGACAGGGGCCTATGGCTACACCTTC. Translation gives CASSFDGTGAYGYTF.

V gene TRBV19 combines with J gene TRBJ2-2, with no clear D. The CDR3 contains 14 residues. CDR1 and CDR2 (germline): LNHDA, SQIVND (reference sequence). The V and J ends lost 1 base and 6 bases respectively, with 9 bases between them. In DNA, the CDR3 is TGTGCCAGTAGTATAGGGCAGCCCGCCGGGGAGCTGTTTTTT. It specifies CASSIGQPAGELFF.

This chain joins TRBV12-3 or TRBV12-4 and TRBJ1-1; no firm D call. The CDR3 is 13 amino acids. V gave up 2 bases and J gave up 2 bases, with 6 bases separating them. The CDR3 bases are TGTGCCAGCAGTTTACAGGTAAACACTGAAGCTTTCTTT. Protein: CASSLQVNTEAFF.

V gene TRBV18 combines with J gene TRBJ2-7; D could derive from TRBD1 or TRBD2 (7 bases each). The CDR3 extends over 16 amino acids. The germline gives CDR1 KGHSH, CDR2 LQKENI. V was clipped by 3 bases and J by 1 base, with 16 bases between them. This CDR3 reads CASSPFREGASYEQYF. The CDR3 DNA reads as TGTGCCAGCTCACCTTTTAGGGAGGGGGCTTCCTACGAGCAGTACTTC.

V usage is TRBV6-1 and J usage is TRBJ2-7; 7 nucleotides match TRBD1. The CDR3 runs to 14 residues. Losses at the gene ends were 1 base for V and 2 bases for J; bases not matched to a gene: 2. Germline CDR1 MNHNS, CDR2 SASEGT. The CDR3 is CASSEVTGAYEQYF. The CDR3 nucleotides read TGTGCCAGCAGTGAAGTAACAGGGGCCTACGAGCAGTACTTC.

V and J are TRBV3-1 (or the pseudogene TRBV3-2) and TRBJ2-3; tentatively, D is TRBD1 or TRBD2 (6 bases each). The V gene lost 0 bases and the J gene lost 0 bases, with 16 bases spanning the gap. This CDR3 contains 18 residues. Germline CDR1 reads LGHDT; CDR2 reads YNNKEL (reference sequence). CDR3 DNA sequence: TGTGCCAGCAGCCAAGACGGGGTAGGGGGGTTTAGCACAGATACGCAGTATTTT. Translated: CASSQDGVGGFSTDTQYF.

This sequence joins TRBV6-6 and TRBJ1-4, with no clear D. Germline loops: CDR1 MNHNY, CDR2 SVGAGI (reference sequence). The CDR3 spans 15 residues. Trimming pared 7 bases from V and 0 bases from J, leaving 12 bases between. CDR3 amino acids: CASTPYMATNEKLFF. The DNA of the CDR3 is TGTGCCAGCACCCCCTACATGGCAACTAATGAAAAACTGTTTTTT.

The rearrangement uses TRBV30 and TRBJ1-2, with D uncertain. The CDR3 length is 11 residues. Between the trimmed V and J ends, which lost 3 bases and 4 bases, there was a span of 6 bases. The V gene's germline CDR1 is GTSNPN and CDR2 SVGIG (reference sequence). The CDR3 bases are TGTGCCTGGAGCGAAGGCTATGGCTACACCTTC. Its protein is CAWSEGYGYTF.

J is TRBJ2-7 and V is TRBV10-1, with 15 bases that match TRBD2. This CDR3 is built from 19 residues. V trimming: 10 bases; J trimming: 2 bases; junction bases outside the gene matches: 18. CDR1 and CDR2 (germline): WNHNN, SYGVQD (reference sequence). The CDR3 DNA reads TGCGCCATCTCCACCCTTGGGCCCGGACTAGCGGGGGGGCCCTACGAGCAGTACTTC. Its translation is CAISTLGPGLAGGPYEQYF.

The chain recombines TRBV6-1 with TRBJ1-4; D ambiguous. The length of the CDR3 is 15 residues. V lost 2 bases, J lost 7 bases, and 14 bases lay in between. Per the germline V gene, CDR1 is MNHNS and CDR2 is SASEGT. CDR3: CASSESVTVGEKLFF. CDR3 DNA: TGTGCCAGCAGTGAAAGCGTGACTGTGGGTGAAAAACTGTTTTTT.

This clone was observed a single time. The rearrangement links TRBV5-1 to TRBJ1-2, with a possible D match to TRBD1 (6 bases). CDR1 and CDR2 from the germline V gene are SGHRS and YFSETQ. V lost 6 bases, J lost 7 bases, and 13 bases lay in between. The CDR3 loop spans 12 amino acids. The CDR3: CASNGGSGGYTF. The CDR3 coding sequence is TGCGCCAGCAACGGGGGCTCGGGTGGCTACACCTTC.

The rearrangement links TRBV24-1 to TRBJ1-1, with a tentative D call TRBD1 (6 bases). With 6 bases removed from V and 0 bases from J, the gap between germline ends came to 13 bases. The CDR3 totals 15 residues. Germline-derived CDR1 and CDR2 are KGHDR and SFDVKD. The CDR3 here is CATSTPGHLNTEAFF. For the CDR3, the DNA is TGTGCCACCAGTACCCCGGGACACTTGAACACTGAAGCTTTCTTT.

The CDR3 sequence: CASSLDQRKDTQYF. For the CDR3, the DNA is TGTGCCAGCAGCTTGGATCAGAGAAAAGATACGCAGTATTTT. The chain employs TRBV9 and TRBJ2-3, with D unclear. There are 14 residues in the CDR3. Germline CDR1 reads SGDLS; CDR2 reads YYNGEE. V lost 4 bases to trimming and J lost 5 bases, with 14 bases between them.

The chain carries TRBV4-1 and TRBJ1-5, with D perhaps TRBD1 (6 bases). This CDR3 has 18 residues. The V gene's germline CDR1 is MGHRA and CDR2 YSYEKL. The V end lost 0 bases, the J end lost 3 bases, and 18 bases lay between the germline ends. The CDR3 region has the DNA TGCGCCAGCAGCCAAGATCGCTACAGGGCCGAACTCAATCAGCCCCAGCATTTT. Translating it yields CASSQDRYRAELNQPQHF.

The CDR3 loop is CASSADSAGNTIYF. CDR3 nucleotide sequence: TGTGCCAGCTCAGCGGACAGCGCTGGAAACACCATATATTTT. The chain has TRBV18 and TRBJ1-3; TRBD1 might be the D (6 bases). Germline values: CDR1 KGHSH, CDR2 LQKENI. This CDR3 spans 14 amino acids. V gave up 5 bases and J gave up 2 bases, with 10 bases separating them.

V and J are TRBV9 and TRBJ1-1; possible D gene TRBD1, 6 bases. The CDR3 sequence is 13 residues long. Deletions cut 3 bases from V and 4 bases from J, with 10 bases between. The V gene's germline CDR1 is SGDLS and CDR2 YYNGEE. The CDR3 DNA is TGTGCCAGCAGCGGCACAGGGTCCACTGAAGCTTTCTTT. Protein: CASSGTGSTEAFF.

V and J are TRBV7-2 and TRBJ2-7, with no clear D. V was trimmed by 3 bases and J by 5 bases, leaving 8 bases between them. Germline V CDR1 and CDR2: SGHTA, FQGNSA. The CDR3 has 12 residues. CDR3 protein: CASSLMFHEQYF. The CDR3 nucleotides are TGTGCCAGCAGCTTGATGTTCCACGAGCAGTACTTC.

The rearrangement links TRBV5-4 to TRBJ1-1; tentatively, D is TRBD1 (6 bases). V lost 1 base and J lost 4, with 11 bases in between. The CDR3 is 14 amino acids. Germline-derived CDR1 and CDR2 are SGHNT and YYREEE (reference sequence). The CDR3 nucleotides are TGTGCCAGCAGCTTGCTGGGGGCTGGCACTGAAGCTTTCTTT. This translates into CASSLLGAGTEAFF.

The chain combines TRBV19 with TRBJ2-1; 8 bases agree with TRBD1. Germline V CDR1 and CDR2: LNHDA, SQIVND (reference sequence). CDR3 length: 13 residues. V shed 9 bases, J shed 8 bases, and the junction held 9 bases outside the gene matches. Here the CDR3 DNA reads TGTGCCAGGAGGGACAGGTCGTGGGATGAGCAGTTCTTC. Its protein product is CARRDRSWDEQFF. The full variable domain, completed using reference TRBV19 and TRBJ2-1, is DGGITQSPKYLFRKEGQNVTLSCEQNLNHDAMYWYRQDPGQGLRLIYYSQIVNDFQKGDIAEGYSVSREKKESFPLTVTSAQKNPTAFYLCARRDRSWDEQFFGPGTRLTVL.

The chain recombines TRBV4-1 with TRBJ2-1, with TRBD2 matching over 16 bases. There are 19 residues in the CDR3. The germline gives CDR1 MGHRA, CDR2 YSYEKL. V shed 2 bases and J 2 bases; nucleotides not matched to a gene: 6. The CDR3 DNA is TGCGCCAGCAGCCAACTGGGACTAGCGGGGGGGCCCACCTACAATGAGCAGTTCTTC. Amino acid sequence: CASSQLGLAGGPTYNEQFF.

The chain is built from TRBV28 and TRBJ2-7; 8 nucleotides match TRBD2. Trimming took 5 bases from V and 2 from J; bases not matched to a gene: 5. In germline, CDR1 is MDHEN, CDR2 SYDVKM. The CDR3 runs 14 residues. Here the CDR3 reads CASSPGGGPYEQYF. CDR3 sequence (DNA): TGTGCCAGCAGTCCCGGGGGGGGCCCCTACGAGCAGTACTTC.

V and J are TRBV7-6 and TRBJ2-7; the match to TRBD1 covers 7 bases. Germline CDR1 is SGHVS and CDR2 is FNYEAQ. V shed 0 bases and J 3 bases; nucleotides not matched to a gene: 5. CDR3 size: 15 residues. For the CDR3, the DNA is TGTGCCAGCAGCTTAGCCTCGGGACAGAACTACGAGCAGTACTTC. It is translated as CASSLASGQNYEQYF. The full variable domain, in which reference TRBV7-6 and TRBJ2-7 provide the parts outside the CDR3, is GAGVSQSPRYKVTKRGQDVALRCDPISGHVSLYWYRQALGQGPEFLTYFNYEAQQDKSGLPNDRFSAERPEGSISTLTIQRTEQRDSAMYRCASSLASGQNYEQYFGPGTRLTVT.

V is TRBV25-1 and J is TRBJ2-1, with D hard to call. The CDR3 is 14 amino acids. Germline lookup yields CDR1 MGHDK and CDR2 SYGVNS. V shed 1 base and J shed 4 bases, with 8 bases lying between them. The CDR3 loop is CASSESSKYNEQFF. CDR3 bases: TGTGCCAGCAGTGAATCGTCCAAATACAATGAGCAGTTCTTC.

The J gene is TRBJ2-7, the V gene TRBV6-6; perhaps D is TRBD1 or TRBD2 (6 bases each). Trimming pared 7 bases from V and 2 bases from J, leaving 15 bases between. The CDR3 consists of 14 residues. The germline V gene encodes CDR1 MNHNY and CDR2 SVGAGI (reference sequence). CDR3 protein: CASTPRDTTYEQYF. DNA of the CDR3: TGTGCCAGCACCCCGCGGGACACCACCTACGAGCAGTACTTC.

V is TRBV4-3 and J is TRBJ2-5, with 7 bases identical to TRBD1. Per the germline V gene, CDR1 is LGHNA and CDR2 is YSLEER. Trimming cost V 1 base and J 1 base; bases outside gene matches: 3. The CDR3 spans 15 residues. Written as DNA, the CDR3 is TGCGCCAGCAGCCAAGGGAACAGGGGCCAAGAGACCCAGTACTTC. Its protein is CASSQGNRGQETQYF.

The chain combines TRBV27 with TRBJ1-2, with D maybe TRBD1 (5 bases). The V end lost 6 bases, the J end lost 3 bases, and 23 bases lay between the germline ends. This CDR3 spans 17 amino acids. Germline values: CDR1 MNHEY, CDR2 SMNVEV (reference sequence). The CDR3 region is CASSLVGPTGADYGYTF. CDR3 nucleotide sequence: TGTGCCAGCAGCCTTGTCGGCCCGACTGGGGCGGACTATGGCTACACCTTC.